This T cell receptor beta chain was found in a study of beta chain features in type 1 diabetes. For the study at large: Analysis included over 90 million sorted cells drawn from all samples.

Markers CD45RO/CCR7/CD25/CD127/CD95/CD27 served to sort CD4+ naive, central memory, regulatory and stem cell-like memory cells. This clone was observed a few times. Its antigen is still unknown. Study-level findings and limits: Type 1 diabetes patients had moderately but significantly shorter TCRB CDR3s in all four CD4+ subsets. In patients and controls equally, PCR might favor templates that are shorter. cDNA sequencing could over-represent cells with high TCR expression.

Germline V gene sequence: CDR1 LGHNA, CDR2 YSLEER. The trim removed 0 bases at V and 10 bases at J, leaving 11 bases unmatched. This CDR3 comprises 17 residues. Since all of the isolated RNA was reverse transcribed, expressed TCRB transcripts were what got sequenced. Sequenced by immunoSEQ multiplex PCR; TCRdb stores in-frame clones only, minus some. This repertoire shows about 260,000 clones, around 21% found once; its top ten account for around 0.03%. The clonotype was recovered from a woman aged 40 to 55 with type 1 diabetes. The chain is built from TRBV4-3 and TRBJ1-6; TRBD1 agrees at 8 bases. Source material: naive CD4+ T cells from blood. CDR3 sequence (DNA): TGCGCCAGCAGCCAAGATACTTCGGCGGGACAGGCCTCACCCCTCCACTTT. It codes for CASSQDTSAGQASPLHF.